This T cell receptor beta chain stems from a study of cytomegalovirus exposure and HLA in healthy donors. General observations from the study: In a later analysis, a missense DCLRE1C variant was linked to TCR beta V- and J-gene trimming. Per a prior analysis, the majority of TCR beta V segments were productive roughly 87% or roughly 30% of the time. The CMV antigen specificity of a few CMV-associated chains was confirmed through in vitro analysis.

As for this clone: The antigen is not known.

Germline V gene data show CDR1 as MNHEY and CDR2 as SVGAGI. CDR3 length equals 14 residues. The V gene lost 2 bases and the J gene lost 3 bases, with 11 bases spanning the gap. The PCR contained 60 Vbeta and 13 Jbeta primers. Only in-frame clones appear in the TCRdb table, and some are missing; sequencing was by immunoSEQ multiplex PCR. This sample has 170,000 or so clones; over 80% occur once, and the top ten carry 1.6%. V gene TRBV6-5 combines with J gene TRBJ2-7; possible D gene TRBD2, 5 bases. Sequencing was carried out using PBMCs. The TCR comes from a man in his forties or fifties in good health and CMV-seronegative. CDR3 sequence: CASSYAERIYEQYF. For the CDR3, the DNA is TGTGCCAGCAGTTACGCCGAGCGGATCTACGAGCAGTACTTC.